The 32 T cell receptor beta chains below were found in one sample sequenced in a study of shared clonotypes between healthy human individuals (TCRdb year 2020). Libraries were prepared through the immunoSEQ multiplex PCR assay. Sourced from immuneACCESS, this table was stored by TCRdb with only in-frame sequences that have V and J called. A share of the clones is absent; for the studies checked, an unresolved V gene accounts for under half, and the remainder has no known explanation. This sample gives 450,000 to 600,000 clones in total; 60% to 85% of them show up just once. Roughly 13% of the sample is held by the ten biggest clonotypes. The sequenced sample was PBMCs. The receptors were gathered from a woman in her 40s in good health. Some clones in this sample may be carry-over from other donors' samples.

The CDR3 DNA follows: TGTGCCTGGAGTGTGGGGTCTAGCGGCGAGAATGAGCAGTTCTTC. Its protein is CAWSVGSSGENEQFF. This chain links TRBV30 with TRBJ2-1; 7 bases map to TRBD2. V dropped 0 bases and J dropped 7; count of bases not matched to a gene: 9. The CDR3 spans 15 residues. The V gene's germline CDR1 is GTSNPN and CDR2 SVGIG (reference sequence).

There are a few counts of this clone. The chain uses TRBV7-2 and TRBJ2-7; 12 bases fit TRBD2. Losses at the gene ends were 3 bases for V and 3 bases for J; bases not matched to a gene: 9. This CDR3 is 17 amino acids long. Germline CDR1 and CDR2: SGHTA and FQGNSA. CDR3 in amino acids: CASSLGTSGQKGYEQYF. For the CDR3, the DNA is TGTGCCAGCAGCTTGGGGACTAGCGGGCAAAAAGGCTACGAGCAGTACTTC.

The table lists this clone with a few counts. This CDR3 reads CASSVEPVPIEAFF. The CDR3 region has the DNA TGTGCCAGCAGCGTAGAGCCAGTCCCAATTGAAGCTTTCTTT. The J gene is TRBJ1-1, the V gene TRBV9; unclear D gene. This CDR3 region has 14 residues. Germline V lookup: CDR1 SGDLS, CDR2 YYNGEE. Trimming removed 0 bases from V and 7 bases from J, with 13 bases in between.

The rearrangement joins TRBV6-5 to TRBJ1-6; D not resolved. Per the germline V gene, CDR1 is MNHEY and CDR2 is SVGAGI. The length of the CDR3 is 13 residues. V shed 5 bases and J shed 6 bases, with 8 bases lying between them. The CDR3 spells CASSGEVNSPLHF. The CDR3 coding sequence is TGTGCCAGCAGTGGAGAAGTTAATTCACCCCTCCACTTT.

This clone was seen only a few times. This rearrangement joins TRBV6-1 to TRBJ1-2; 7 bases match TRBD1. This CDR3 is built from 14 residues. Germline assignment: CDR1 MNHNS and CDR2 SASEGT. Trimming at V came to 4 bases and at J to 1 base, leaving 3 bases not matched to a gene. DNA of the CDR3: TGTGCCAGCAGTGCAGGGGGGGATAACTATGGCTACACCTTC. Its translation is CASSAGGDNYGYTF.

Notes on this clone: One end of the junction varies from germline; a read error may be responsible. This chain uses TRBV18 with TRBJ1-1; D is uncertain. Germline CDR1 and CDR2: KGHSH and LQKENI. The CDR3 covers 11 residues. This chain's CDR3 is CASSPSGLANF. The DNA for the CDR3 is TGTGCCAGCTCACCATCCGGCCTCGCTAACTTT.

The chain couples TRBV5-5 to TRBJ2-6; D possibly corresponds to TRBD1 (5 bases). The germline V and J ends were trimmed by 5 bases and 0 bases, with 12 bases remaining between them. CDR1 is SGHKS and CDR2 is YYEKEE in the germline V gene (reference sequence). CDR3 size: 16 residues. In DNA form, the CDR3 reads TGTGCCAGCAGTCAACGAACAGGCTCTGGGGCCAACGTCCTGACTTTC. Protein sequence: CASSQRTGSGANVLTF.

In its sample, this clone was seen a few times. A read error may account for a junction end that differs from germline. CDR3 sequence (DNA): TGTGCCAGCAGCCACGCCGCGGACAGTATGATTTTT. Translating it yields CASSHAADSMIF. The chain carries TRBV7-6 and TRBJ1-4; maybe TRBD1 (6 bases). This CDR3 region has 12 residues. Germline CDR1 SGHVS, CDR2 FNYEAQ.

The chain carries TRBV5-1 and TRBJ2-2; no clear D. CDR1 SGHRS and CDR2 YFSETQ come from the germline V gene. This CDR3 comprises 15 residues. V was clipped by 0 bases and J by 7 bases, with 13 bases between them. The CDR3 reads CASSLGAFRSGELFF. For the CDR3, the DNA is TGCGCCAGCAGCTTGGGGGCATTCAGGAGCGGGGAGCTGTTTTTT.

The rearrangement links TRBV6-6 to TRBJ2-5; the D is unclear. This CDR3 contains 15 residues. Germline assignment: CDR1 MNHNY and CDR2 SVGAGI (reference sequence). Trimming shortened V by 6 bases and J by 4 bases, and 18 bases separated the two germline ends. CDR3 sequence reads: CASRREPRVGETQYF. CDR3 DNA sequence: TGTGCCAGCAGAAGAGAACCCCGTGTTGGAGAGACCCAGTACTTC.

The CDR3 DNA reads TGTGCCAGCAGCTTGTTTGGGGAGCAGTACTTC. It translates to CASSLFGEQYF. V gene TRBV5-4 combines with J gene TRBJ2-7, with D unresolved. The germline V gene encodes CDR1 SGHNT and CDR2 YYREEE (reference sequence). V lost 1 base to trimming and J lost 7 bases, with 6 bases between them. This CDR3 comprises 11 residues.

This chain uses TRBV9 with TRBJ1-1; D might be TRBD1 (5 bases). V was pared by 0 bases and J by 1 base, with 7 bases between. The CDR3 has 14 residues. Per germline, CDR1 SGDLS and CDR2 YYNGEE. Here the CDR3 reads CASSVGQWNTEAFF. CDR3 in DNA: TGTGCCAGCAGCGTAGGACAGTGGAACACTGAAGCTTTCTTT.

This clone was seen only a few times. The genes are TRBV6-5 and TRBJ1-5; D call uncertain. The CDR3 is 12 residues long. Germline V gene data show CDR1 as MNHEY and CDR2 as SVGAGI. The V gene lost 7 bases and the J gene lost 5 bases, with 9 bases spanning the gap. The CDR3 DNA reads TGTGCCAGCAAAAGTGGGGATCAGCCCCAGCATTTT. Amino acids: CASKSGDQPQHF.

The gene calls are TRBV9 and TRBJ2-2, with 7 nucleotides matching TRBD1. This CDR3 contains 16 residues. The junction had 8 bases not matched to a gene; V was cut back by 0 bases and J by 6 bases. Per the germline V gene, CDR1 is SGDLS and CDR2 is YYNGEE. The CDR3 coding sequence is TGTGCCAGCAGCGTAGGAGGGGGCGGTTTTTCCGGGGAGCTGTTTTTT. It encodes CASSVGGGGFSGELFF.

This clone was picked up one time. This chain joins TRBV7-9 and TRBJ2-1, with D maybe TRBD2 (6 bases). Germline V gene lookup returns CDR1 SEHNR and CDR2 FQNEAQ (reference sequence). The V and J ends lost 5 bases and 9 bases respectively, with 14 bases between them. CDR3 size: 13 residues. This CDR3 is CASSKIAVTEQFF. In nucleotides, the CDR3 is TGTGCCAGCAGCAAAATAGCGGTTACTGAGCAGTTCTTC.

The chain joins TRBV18 to TRBJ2-3; the D call may be TRBD1 or TRBD2 (5 bases each). The CDR3 is made up of 15 amino acids. The germline CDR1 and CDR2 sequences are KGHSH and LQKENI. V dropped 1 base and J dropped 2 bases, with 10 bases sitting between them. The CDR3 DNA sequence: TGTGCCAGCTCACCACGGGCCGGGGCCACAGATACGCAGTATTTT. It is translated as CASSPRAGATDTQYF.

The CDR3 is CASSMEHPPLKYNEQFF. The CDR3 region has the DNA TGTGCCAGTAGTATGGAACACCCACCATTGAAGTACAATGAGCAGTTCTTC. V gene TRBV19 combines with J gene TRBJ2-1; D gene unclear. This CDR3 is 17 amino acids long. The germline CDR1 and CDR2 sequences are LNHDA and SQIVND (reference sequence). The V end was cut by 3 bases, the J end by 4 bases, with 19 bases between.

The chain is built from TRBV5-4 and TRBJ1-2; 7 bases agree with TRBD1. V was clipped by 1 base and J by 0 bases; unmatched bases: 3. From germline, CDR1 is SGHNT and CDR2 YYREEE (reference sequence). The CDR3 covers 15 residues. The CDR3 sequence is CASSLTGVANYGYTF. The CDR3 DNA is TGTGCCAGCAGCTTGACAGGGGTAGCTAACTATGGCTACACCTTC. Combining the CDR3 with reference TRBV5-4 and TRBJ1-2 gives the whole variable domain ETGVTQSPTHLIKTRGQQVTLRCSSQSGHNTVSWYQQALGQGPQFIFQYYREEENGRGNFPPRFSGLQFPNYSSELNVNALELDDSALYLCASSLTGVANYGYTFGSGTRLTVV.

This clone turned up a few times. This rearrangement joins TRBV5-5 to TRBJ1-1; D is perhaps TRBD1 (5 bases). V gave up 1 base and J gave up 0 bases, with 16 bases separating them. CDR1 is SGHKS, CDR2 YYEKEE, per germline (reference sequence). This CDR3 contains 17 residues. As DNA, the CDR3 is TGTGCCAGCAGCTTGCCGGGGGTAGAAATCATGAACACTGAAGCTTTCTTT. It is translated as CASSLPGVEIMNTEAFF.

This chain uses TRBV7-3 with TRBJ2-1; 7 bases are shared with TRBD2. The CDR3 consists of 13 residues. CDR1 SGHTA and CDR2 FQGTGA come from the germline V gene. J was trimmed by 7 bases and V by 6 bases; bases with no gene match: 6. This CDR3 is CASSPPGGNEQFF. The DNA of the CDR3 is TGTGCCAGCAGTCCTCCCGGGGGGAATGAGCAGTTCTTC.

V and J are TRBV11-3 and TRBJ2-3; TRBD2 matches at 9 bases. The CDR3 is 16 amino acids. The trim removed 2 bases at V and 4 bases at J, leaving 7 bases unmatched. Germline lookup yields CDR1 SGHNT and CDR2 YENEEA. The CDR3 sequence: CASSLISGRSADTQYF. For the CDR3, the DNA is TGTGCCAGCAGCTTAATTAGCGGGAGAAGCGCAGATACGCAGTATTTT.

The J gene is TRBJ2-6, the V gene TRBV2, with TRBD1 matching over 7 bases. The ends lost 4 bases at V and 0 bases at J; junction bases unmatched: 15. The CDR3 loop spans 20 amino acids. Germline lookup yields CDR1 SNHLY and CDR2 FYNNEI. CDR3 DNA: TGTGCCAGCAGTGTGGGACAGCGAGACAGAATGACCTCTGGGGCCAACGTCCTGACTTTC. Translated: CASSVGQRDRMTSGANVLTF.

This clone was seen more than once but under ten times. V gene TRBV7-2 combines with J gene TRBJ2-2, with 7 bases fitting TRBD1. V trimming: 5 bases; J trimming: 1 base; junction bases outside the gene matches: 4. The CDR3 sequence is 15 residues long. Per the germline V gene, CDR1 is SGHTA and CDR2 is FQGNSA. CDR3 in DNA: TGTGCCAGCAGCATGACAGGGCGGAACACCGGGGAGCTGTTTTTT. It codes for CASSMTGRNTGELFF.

The CDR3 loop reads CASSFGLAGGWETQYF. CDR3 sequence (DNA): TGTGCCAGCAGCTTCGGACTAGCGGGAGGTTGGGAGACCCAGTACTTC. This rearrangement joins TRBV7-3 to TRBJ2-5; 14 nucleotides agree with TRBD2. Looked up from germline, CDR1 is SGHTA and CDR2 is FQGTGA. Trimming took 3 bases from V and 5 from J; bases not matched to a gene: 5. The CDR3 runs 16 residues.

The chain employs TRBV19 and TRBJ2-6; 8 nucleotides match TRBD2. The CDR3 has 16 amino acids. Trimming cost V 6 bases and J 0 bases; bases outside gene matches: 4. The germline gives CDR1 LNHDA, CDR2 SQIVND (reference sequence). The CDR3 loop reads CASSRGGSSGANVLTF. For the CDR3, the DNA is TGTGCCAGTAGCCGGGGGGGAAGCTCTGGGGCCAACGTCCTGACTTTC.

The J gene is TRBJ2-1, the V gene TRBV5-8; 8 positions match TRBD2. V gave up 0 bases and J gave up 3 bases; unmatched junction bases: 11. Germline assignment: CDR1 SGHTS and CDR2 YDEGEE. The CDR3 consists of 18 residues. The CDR3 is CASSLAWRVGRGYNEQFF. Written as DNA, the CDR3 is TGTGCCAGCAGCTTGGCCTGGCGTGTCGGGAGGGGCTACAATGAGCAGTTCTTC.

The CDR3 coding sequence is TGTGCCAGCAGCGAACATGGGGACGCCAAAAACATTCAGTACTTC. Translation gives CASSEHGDAKNIQYF. The chain links TRBV6-1 to TRBJ2-4; TRBD1 or TRBD2 may be the D gene (5 bases each). Trimming removed 6 bases at V and 1 base at J, with 13 bases between. The CDR3 covers 15 residues. The germline V gene encodes CDR1 MNHNS and CDR2 SASEGT.

This chain connects TRBV28 to TRBJ1-2, with D hard to call. There are 17 residues in the CDR3. The V gene lost 2 bases and the J gene lost 0 bases, with 16 bases spanning the gap. Germline CDR1 reads MDHEN; CDR2 reads SYDVKM. The CDR3: CASSLVGRTETNYGYTF. In nucleotides, the CDR3 is TGTGCCAGCAGTTTAGTTGGGAGGACGGAGACTAACTATGGCTACACCTTC.

In its sample, this clone was seen many times. The chain combines TRBV10-1 with TRBJ2-1, with D perhaps matching TRBD1 (6 bases). The CDR3 sequence is 15 residues long. V was clipped by 3 bases and J by 8 bases, with 17 bases between them. CDR1 and CDR2 from the germline V gene are WNHNN and SYGVQD (reference sequence). This CDR3 is CASSESRQGWDEQFF. The CDR3 bases are TGCGCCAGCAGTGAATCTCGGCAGGGGTGGGATGAGCAGTTCTTC.

V usage is TRBV7-9 and J usage is TRBJ1-4; 11 bases map to TRBD1. The ends lost 6 bases at V and 8 bases at J; junction bases unmatched: 11. This CDR3 has 16 amino acids. Germline CDR1 is SEHNR and CDR2 is FQNEAQ (reference sequence). The CDR3 DNA reads TGTGCCAGCAGGCGCGACCTGGACAGGGGGCACGAAAAACTGTTTTTT. This codes for CASRRDLDRGHEKLFF.

In its sample, this clone was seen once. The chain combines TRBV20-1 with TRBJ2-1, with D unclear. CDR1 is DFQATT and CDR2 is SNEGSKA in the germline V gene (reference sequence). Trimming removed 4 bases from V and 3 bases from J, with 4 bases in between. The CDR3 is 11 residues long. The CDR3 DNA follows: TGCAGTGCTACTAGCTACAATGAGCAGTTCTTC. Amino acid sequence: CSATSYNEQFF.

Ten or more counts support this clone. The V and J genes are TRBV5-4 and TRBJ2-2; D ambiguous. Germline CDR1 and CDR2: SGHNT and YYREEE (reference sequence). The CDR3 contains 13 residues. The V gene lost 5 bases and the J gene lost 1 base, with 6 bases spanning the gap. CDR3 residues: CASRQLNTGELFF. The CDR3 DNA reads TGTGCCAGCAGACAGCTGAACACCGGGGAGCTGTTTTTT.